This T cell receptor beta chain was sequenced during a study of relationships among human T cell subsets. This CDR3 region has 14 residues. CDR1 is SGHNT, CDR2 YYREEE, per germline (reference sequence). Study-wide results and caveats: Many CDR3s were shared across Th1, Th2 and regulatory subsets.

With regard to this clonotype: Its target is not known. The junction departs from the called germline gene at one end, perhaps through a read error.

Th1 cells were collected as flow-through following bead selections for CD25, CD56 and CD294. The T cell receptor alpha and beta CDR3 regions were amplified from mRNA by semiquantitative ARM-PCR. Exponential amplification used communal superprimers after tagged nested gene-specific primers in ARM-PCR. TCRdb ran MiXCR on the multiplex PCR reads and lists one entry per CDR3 protein. Counted here are 10,000 to 15,000 distinct CDR3 sequences, roughly 62% occurring once; the ten biggest clones make up roughly 27%. Sequenced material: CD4+ Th1 cells sorted from blood. This chain joins TRBV5-4 and TRBJ2-5; D not resolved. The clonotype originates from a man aged 35-49 years in good health. The CDR3: CASSVRNPPETQYF. The CDR3 nucleotides are TGCGCCAGCAGCGTTAGAAATCCTCCGGAGACCCAGTACTTC.